What follows are 18 T cell receptor beta chains derived from one specimen sequenced in a study of CD8+CD57+ T cells in acquired aplastic anemia. TCR beta VDJ and CDR3 profiles were obtained from a genomic DNA template. MiXCR, applied by TCRdb to the reads, yields one record per CDR3 protein. The profile shows over 40,000 distinct CDR3 sequences, about two thirds of them singletons. The sequenced material came from sorted CD4+, CD8+, or CD8+CD57+ T cells (not recorded which) from PBMCs. The source of these receptors is a human donor in good health, serving as a control.

In its sample, this clonotype was seen a few times. The chain is built from TRBV19 and TRBJ2-7; D may be TRBD1 (6 bases). The CDR3 length is 14 residues. Trimming cost V 4 bases and J 3 bases, with 13 bases left between them. Germline V gives CDR1 LNHDA, CDR2 SQIVND (reference sequence). CDR3 sequence reads: CASSNQGQIYEQYF. The CDR3 DNA follows: TGTGCCAGTAGTAACCAGGGGCAAATCTACGAGCAGTACTTC.

The chain is built from TRBV15 and TRBJ2-5; tentatively, D is TRBD1 (6 bases). Germline values: CDR1 LNHNV, CDR2 YYDKDF (reference sequence). This CDR3 has 17 amino acids. As DNA, the CDR3 is TGTACGACGACAGGTCCAGTACACTCCCACTGCCAAGAGACCCAGTACTTC. It encodes CTTTGPVHSHCQETQYF.

This clonotype was counted only a few times. The gene calls are TRBV25-1 and TRBJ2-2; the D gene could be TRBD1 or TRBD2 (5 bases each). Germline values: CDR1 MGHDK, CDR2 SYGVNS. The CDR3 contains 15 residues. Trimming left V 8 bases short and J 0 bases short, with 13 bases between. The CDR3 reads CASRALGANTGELFF. DNA for the CDR3: TGTGCCAGCCGTGCATTGGGGGCGAACACCGGGGAGCTGTTTTTT.

This clonotype is medium-sized. The V gene is TRBV25-1, the J gene TRBJ2-5; 12 bases agree with TRBD2. Germline V gives CDR1 MGHDK, CDR2 SYGVNS. Trimming removed 5 bases from V and 2 bases from J; junction bases left unmatched: 6. The CDR3 extends over 16 amino acids. The CDR3 DNA is TGTGCCAGCAGTCCCGGGACTAGCGGGCGTCAAGAGACCCAGTACTTC. The encoded protein is CASSPGTSGRQETQYF.

As regards this clonotype: A junction boundary mismatches the germline segment, possibly from a read error. The chain is built from TRBV14 and TRBJ1-6; the D gene is possibly TRBD1 (6 bases). The germline V gene encodes CDR1 SGHDN and CDR2 FVKESK. The CDR3 is 16 amino acids. Here the CDR3 DNA reads TGTGCCAGCAGCCAAGAGGGGGGCAAGGAGGGTTCACCCCCCCACTTT. As protein: CASSQEGGKEGSPPHF.

The rearrangement uses TRBV24-1 and TRBJ2-1, with D unresolved. V lost 5 bases and J lost 5, with 15 bases in between. This CDR3 contains 15 residues. CDR1 and CDR2 (germline): KGHDR, SFDVKD. CDR3 nucleotide sequence: TGTGCCACCAGTGTGAGCAACAACCTAAACAATGAGCAGTTCTTC. This gives the protein CATSVSNNLNNEQFF.

This chain connects TRBV29-1 to TRBJ1-6; D possibly corresponds to TRBD1 (6 bases). Germline values: CDR1 SQVTM, CDR2 ANQGSEA. V was cut by 6 bases and J by 9 bases, with 15 bases left in between. This CDR3 spans 13 amino acids. CDR3 residues: CSVTRDIGSPLHF. The CDR3 nucleotides read TGCAGCGTGACCCGGGACATCGGTTCACCCCTCCACTTT.

V usage is TRBV7-2 and J usage is TRBJ2-3; D might be TRBD2 (6 bases). This CDR3 region has 14 residues. The V and J ends lost 5 bases and 0 bases respectively, with 9 bases between them. The germline V gene encodes CDR1 SGHTA and CDR2 FQGNSA. This CDR3 reads CASSLRGSTDTQYF. The CDR3 DNA reads as TGTGCCAGCAGCCTTCGGGGGAGCACAGATACGCAGTATTTT. The whole variable domain, filled in from reference TRBV7-2 and TRBJ2-3, reads GAGVSQSPSNKVTEKGKDVELRCDPISGHTALYWYRQSLGQGLEFLIYFQGNSAPDKSGLPSDRFSAERTGGSVSTLTIQRTQQEDSAVYLCASSLRGSTDTQYFGPGTRLTVL.

This chain links TRBV10-3 with TRBJ1-5, with a weak D call TRBD1 (5 bases). Trimming left V 2 bases short and J 11 bases short, with 13 bases between. Germline lookup yields CDR1 ENHRY and CDR2 SYGVKD. The CDR3 runs 13 residues. The CDR3 here is CAISEVTADTQHF. CDR3 nucleotide sequence: TGTGCCATCAGTGAGGTGACAGCGGACACCCAGCATTTT.

This clonotype was recorded a few times. This sequence joins TRBV2 and TRBJ1-2, with a tentative D call TRBD1 (6 bases). The V end lost 1 base, the J end lost 7 bases, and 16 bases lay between the germline ends. The CDR3 length is 15 residues. Per the germline V gene, CDR1 is SNHLY and CDR2 is FYNNEI. CDR3 DNA: TGTGCCAGCAGTGAAGGGGACATCCAACCTATTGGCTACACCTTC. Its translation: CASSEGDIQPIGYTF.

The chain employs TRBV15 and TRBJ1-2; D may be TRBD1 (5 bases). The germline gives CDR1 LNHNV, CDR2 YYDKDF (reference sequence). The CDR3 runs to 14 residues. V was pared by 1 base and J by 8 bases, with 14 bases between. CDR3 DNA sequence: TGTGCCACCAGCAGAGGCGGGACCGAGGGCGGCTACACCTTC. It codes for CATSRGGTEGGYTF. Supplemented by reference TRBV15 and TRBJ1-2, the full variable domain reads DAMVIQNPRYQVTQFGKPVTLSCSQTLNHNVMYWYQQKSSQAPKLLFHYYDKDFNNEADTPDNFQSRRPNTSFCFLDIRSPGLGDTAMYLCATSRGGTEGGYTFGSGTRLTVV.

J is TRBJ2-7 and V is TRBV15; possibly TRBD2 for D (5 bases). This CDR3 comprises 9 residues. V was pared by 9 bases and J by 7 bases, with 7 bases between. Looked up from germline, CDR1 is LNHNV and CDR2 is YYDKDF (reference sequence). Here the CDR3 reads CATRGEQYF. The DNA of the CDR3 is TGTGCCACTAGAGGGGAGCAGTACTTC.

The V call is TRBV29-1, the J call TRBJ1-2; 7 bases line up with TRBD1. The CDR3 sequence is 14 residues long. CDR1 is SQVTM, CDR2 ANQGSEA, per germline. V was clipped by 6 bases and J by 8 bases; unmatched bases: 15. The CDR3 bases are TGCAGCGTGTCCACGACAGGGTCCAGTATCGGCTACACCTTC. Translated, it gives CSVSTTGSSIGYTF.

The rearrangement joins TRBV20-1 to TRBJ1-2; tentatively, D is TRBD1 (5 bases). This CDR3 is 13 amino acids long. V was cut by 3 bases and J by 3 bases, with 11 bases left in between. Germline V gene sequence: CDR1 DFQATT, CDR2 SNEGSKA (reference sequence). CDR3 loop: CSASTGTHYGYTF. The CDR3 DNA is TGCAGTGCTAGCACCGGGACCCACTATGGCTACACCTTC.

There are many counts of this clonotype. The chain couples TRBV6-4 to TRBJ2-1; 9 bases match TRBD2. V was clipped by 3 bases and J by 6 bases; unmatched bases: 3. The germline V gene has CDR1 MRHNA and CDR2 SNTAGT. The CDR3 covers 14 residues. The CDR3 loop reads CASSEASGVNEQFF. CDR3 sequence (DNA): TGTGCCAGCAGTGAGGCTAGCGGGGTCAATGAGCAGTTCTTC.

As to this clonotype: The junction and the germline gene differ at one end; a read error may be behind it. This sequence joins TRBV24-1 and TRBJ2-2; TRBD2 might be the D (5 bases). This CDR3 contains 14 residues. The germline V gene encodes CDR1 KGHDR and CDR2 SFDVKD. The CDR3 DNA is TGTGCCACCAGTGGCGCGACACACACCGGGGAACTGTTTTTT. It encodes CATSGATHTGELFF.

The V call is TRBV4-2, the J call TRBJ2-4; TRBD1 agrees at 8 bases. CDR1 and CDR2 from the germline V gene are LGHNA and YNFKEQ. The CDR3 length is 15 residues. J lost 3 bases, V lost 0 bases, and 1 base had no gene match. CDR3 loop: CASSQEGTGKNIQYF. CDR3 DNA: TGTGCCAGCAGCCAAGAGGGGACAGGCAAAAACATTCAGTACTTC.

The V and J genes are TRBV11-2 and TRBJ2-1, with 10 bases fitting TRBD2. This CDR3 is built from 17 residues. Germline lookup yields CDR1 SGHAT and CDR2 FQNNGV. J lost 7 bases, V lost 2 bases, and 11 bases had no gene match. In nucleotides, the CDR3 is TGTGCCAGCAGCTTACAGCCGAGCGGGAGGGCCGGGAATGAGCAGTTCTTC. This codes for CASSLQPSGRAGNEQFF.